Presented here are 27 T cell receptor beta chains from one specimen sequenced in a study. TCRdb reprocessed the 5' RACE reads with MiXCR, giving one entry per CDR3 protein. This sample has roughly 9,000 distinct CDR3 sequences, with more than 15% found just once. Sequencing was done on a sample of memory CD4+ T cells sorted from blood. As for subset: memory CD4+ T cells, CD4+CD45RO+CD25-. The source is a female donor with breast cancer.

About this clonotype: Sequence at one end of the junction differs from germline and may be a read error. The chain carries TRBV5-1 and TRBJ2-7, with TRBD2 identical over 7 bases. The CDR3 is made up of 14 amino acids. Germline CDR1 and CDR2: SGHRS and YFSETQ. Here the CDR3 reads CASRVGTISYGQYF. The CDR3 nucleotides read TGCGCCAGCAGAGTGGGGACTATCTCCTACGGGCAGTACTTC.

This clonotype was observed at least ten times. This chain links TRBV18 with TRBJ2-2; D not resolved. The V end was cut by 5 bases, the J end by 6 bases, with 13 bases between. The length of the CDR3 is 14 residues. Germline CDR1 and CDR2: KGHSH and LQKENI. The CDR3 spells CASSIDQLAGELFF. The CDR3 DNA reads TGTGCCAGCTCAATCGACCAGTTGGCCGGGGAGCTGTTTTTT.

On this clonotype: A much larger clone lies a single base off, so this may be a read error. The rearrangement joins TRBV20-1 to TRBJ2-5; the D call may be TRBD1 or TRBD2 (6 bases each). Germline lookup yields CDR1 DFQATT and CDR2 SNEGSKA (reference sequence). The CDR3 is 14 residues long. V was pared by 3 bases and J by 5 bases, with 16 bases between. The CDR3 here is CSASGGSGQETQYF. In DNA form, the CDR3 reads TGCAGTGCTAGCGGGGGCAGCGGACAGGAGACCCAGTACTTC.

This clonotype is categorized as medium-sized (0.01 to 0.1%). The genes are TRBV29-1 and TRBJ1-5, with D perhaps matching TRBD1 (6 bases). Trimming shortened V by 5 bases and J by 3 bases, and 14 bases separated the two germline ends. Germline CDR1 reads SQVTM; CDR2 reads ANQGSEA. The CDR3 has 14 residues. CDR3 DNA sequence: TGCAGCGTTTCGGGAGGGGGGAACAATCAGCCCCAGCATTTT. Protein: CSVSGGGNNQPQHF.

To note about this clonotype: A much larger clone differs by one base, so this may be a read error. Since no conserved phenylalanine or tryptophan closes the CDR3, a read error is the likely cause. The V call is TRBV4-2, the J call TRBJ1-2; 8 positions match TRBD1. V lost 3 bases to trimming and J lost 3 bases; unmatched junction nucleotides: 9. This CDR3 has 16 residues. CDR1 is LGHNA and CDR2 is YNFKEQ in the germline V gene. The CDR3 loop reads CASSHSVGQGDYGYTS. CDR3 bases: TGTGCCAGCAGCCATTCAGTTGGACAGGGAGACTATGGCTACACCTCC.

In this sample, this clonotype is medium-sized. The gene calls are TRBV3-1 and TRBJ2-2; TRBD1 might be the D (5 bases). This CDR3 comprises 15 residues. Germline V gene data show CDR1 as LGHDT and CDR2 as YNNKEL (reference sequence). V was pared by 4 bases and J by 1 base, with 10 bases between. The CDR3 sequence is CASSPSRVNTGELFF. The CDR3 bases are TGTGCCAGCAGCCCTTCCAGGGTGAACACCGGGGAGCTGTTTTTT.

The table lists this clonotype with a few counts. A read error may be the cause here, since a much bigger clone is one base away. V gene TRBV5-1 combines with J gene TRBJ1-6; D might be TRBD1 (6 bases). This CDR3 is 16 amino acids long. V lost 4 bases to trimming and J lost 7 bases, with 18 bases between them. CDR1 is SGHRS and CDR2 is YFSETQ in the germline V gene. CDR3 nucleotides: TGCGCCAGCAGCAGGTACCAGGGGATGAGCAATTCACCCCTCCACTTT. Amino acids: CASSRYQGMSNSPLHF.

This clonotype rates as medium-sized. The chain joins TRBV7-2 to TRBJ1-1; D might be TRBD1 (5 bases). The length of the CDR3 is 15 residues. With 5 bases removed from V and 5 bases from J, the gap between germline ends came to 18 bases. The germline V gene encodes CDR1 SGHTA and CDR2 FQGNSA. Here the CDR3 reads CASSVAPGRGTEAFF. In nucleotides, the CDR3 is TGTGCCAGCAGCGTCGCACCCGGTCGGGGGACTGAAGCTTTCTTT. The whole variable domain, filled in from reference TRBV7-2 and TRBJ1-1, reads GAGVSQSPSNKVTEKGKDVELRCDPISGHTALYWYRQSLGQGLEFLIYFQGNSAPDKSGLPSDRFSAERTGGSVSTLTIQRTQQEDSAVYLCASSVAPGRGTEAFFGQGTRLTVV.

This clonotype is classed as medium-sized. V usage is TRBV5-1 and J usage is TRBJ2-1; possible D gene TRBD1, 6 bases. The germline V gene encodes CDR1 SGHRS and CDR2 YFSETQ. V lost 5 bases, J lost 5 bases, and 14 bases lay in between. This CDR3 comprises 14 residues. The CDR3 DNA sequence: TGCGCCAGCAGTCCTAACGACAGGAACAATGAGCAGTTCTTC. Translation gives CASSPNDRNNEQFF.

On this clonotype itself: The missing conserved phenylalanine or tryptophan at the end of this CDR3 makes a read error likely. J is TRBJ1-1 and V is TRBV6-2 or TRBV6-3; the D gene is possibly TRBD1 (5 bases). There are 15 residues in the CDR3. CDR1 is MNHEY and CDR2 is SVGEGT in the germline V gene. V shed 5 bases and J shed 3 bases, with 16 bases lying between them. CDR3: CASSPRTLGHTEAFL. The CDR3 nucleotides read TGTGCCAGCAGTCCCCGGACCTTGGGGCACACTGAAGCTTTCCTT.

This clonotype was counted ten times or more. The chain is built from TRBV20-1 and TRBJ1-5; D unresolved. This CDR3 contains 13 residues. V shed 1 base and J shed 1 base, with 5 bases lying between them. CDR1 and CDR2 from the germline V gene are DFQATT and SNEGSKA (reference sequence). CDR3 region: CSARVGSNQPQHF. The CDR3, as DNA: TGCAGTGCTAGAGTAGGCAGCAATCAGCCCCAGCATTTT.

This clonotype was observed a handful of times. This chain connects TRBV30 to TRBJ2-7; TRBD2 agrees at 7 bases. Losses at the gene ends were 3 bases for V and 3 bases for J; bases not matched to a gene: 5. The CDR3 sequence is 13 residues long. Germline values: CDR1 GTSNPN, CDR2 SVGIG (reference sequence). The CDR3 sequence: CAWRGGTYYEQYF. DNA for the CDR3: TGTGCCTGGAGGGGAGGGACCTACTACGAGCAGTACTTC.

By sample share, this clonotype is medium-sized. The genes are TRBV5-1 and TRBJ2-3, with D hard to call. This CDR3 comprises 15 residues. Trimming stripped 2 bases from V and 4 bases from J, with 14 bases between. Germline V lookup: CDR1 SGHRS, CDR2 YFSETQ. Here the CDR3 DNA reads TGCGCCAGCAGCTTAGACGGCGATCTGGCAGATACGCAGTATTTT. It codes for CASSLDGDLADTQYF.

The table lists this clonotype with a few counts. A much larger clonotype is one base distant, so this may be a read error. The genes are TRBV20-1 and TRBJ2-7, with 7 bases fitting TRBD2. This CDR3 is built from 15 residues. V shed 4 bases, J shed 5 bases, and the junction held 14 bases outside the gene matches. Germline CDR1 DFQATT, CDR2 SNEGSKA (reference sequence). The CDR3 loop reads CSAMGSRGVSNEQYF. The CDR3 DNA sequence: TGCAGTGCTATGGGAAGTCGGGGGGTGTCCAACGAGCAGTACTTC.

By share of the sample, this clonotype is medium-sized. CDR3 amino acids: CASSLGANTEAFF. The CDR3 region has the DNA TGTGCCAGCAGCTTAGGAGCGAACACTGAAGCTTTCTTT. The chain combines TRBV7-3 with TRBJ1-1; D gene uncertain. V gave up 2 bases and J gave up 1 base, with 5 bases separating them. Germline assignment: CDR1 SGHTA and CDR2 FQGTGA. This CDR3 has 13 residues. The full variable domain, with the rest looked up from reference TRBV7-3 and TRBJ1-1, is GAGVSQTPSNKVTEKGKYVELRCDPISGHTALYWYRQSLGQGPEFLIYFQGTGAADDSGLPNDRFFAVRPEGSVSTLKIQRTERGDSAVYLCASSLGANTEAFFGQGTRLTVV.

The rearrangement uses TRBV5-1 and TRBJ1-4, with a possible D match to TRBD1 (5 bases). The CDR3 totals 14 residues. V dropped 7 bases and J dropped 11 bases, with 21 bases sitting between them. Germline values: CDR1 SGHRS, CDR2 YFSETQ. CDR3 DNA: TGCGCCAGCCGTCCTCCGGGGGTGGGCGAGAAACTGTTTTTT. It translates to CASRPPGVGEKLFF.

This clonotype was detected ten times or more. This chain links TRBV29-1 with TRBJ1-4; the D gene is possibly TRBD1 (5 bases). The CDR3 covers 13 residues. V lost 0 bases and J lost 10, with 12 bases in between. Germline lookup yields CDR1 SQVTM and CDR2 ANQGSEA. The CDR3 DNA follows: TGCAGCGTTGAAGAAGTCAGGGACGGAAAACTGTTTTTT. Protein sequence: CSVEEVRDGKLFF.

In its sample, this clonotype is medium-sized. Here the CDR3 reads CSARDGLAGTDEQFF. The CDR3 DNA sequence: TGCAGTGCTAGAGATGGACTAGCGGGAACCGATGAGCAGTTCTTC. The V and J genes are TRBV20-1 and TRBJ2-1; 12 bases map to TRBD2. The germline V gene has CDR1 DFQATT and CDR2 SNEGSKA (reference sequence). V shed 0 bases, J shed 8 bases, and the junction held 5 bases outside the gene matches. This CDR3 has 15 amino acids.

Here the CDR3 DNA reads TGTGCCAGCAAGGGACAGACTTACTACAATGAGCAGTTCTTC. This codes for CASKGQTYYNEQFF. The chain is built from TRBV11-2 and TRBJ2-1, with 7 nucleotides matching TRBD1. V dropped 7 bases and J dropped 3; count of bases not matched to a gene: 6. Germline CDR1 reads SGHAT; CDR2 reads FQNNGV. The CDR3 covers 14 residues. The entire variable domain, with the rest obtained from reference TRBV11-2 and TRBJ2-1, is as follows: EAGVAQSPRYKIIEKRQSVAFWCNPISGHATLYWYQQILGQGPKLLIQFQNNGVVDDSQLPKDRFSAERLKGVDSTLKIQPAKLEDSAVYLCASKGQTYYNEQFFGPGTRLTVL.

V gene TRBV5-6 combines with J gene TRBJ2-7; D possibly matches TRBD1 or TRBD2 (5 bases each). V lost 4 bases, J lost 5 bases, and 22 bases lay in between. CDR1 and CDR2 (germline): SGHDT, YYEEEE. CDR3 length: 16 residues. As DNA, the CDR3 is TGTGCCAGCAGCGGGGCGGGTACTAACCCCACCCACGAGCAGTACTTC. The encoded protein is CASSGAGTNPTHEQYF.

This clonotype is deemed medium-sized. The chain combines TRBV10-2 with TRBJ2-5, with D possibly TRBD2 on 5 matching bases. V lost 6 bases to trimming and J lost 7 bases, with 15 bases between them. Per the germline V gene, CDR1 is WSHSY and CDR2 is SAAADI. This CDR3 has 13 amino acids. The CDR3 nucleotides are TGCGCCAGCAGCCGACCCGAGGGAAGGACCCAGTACTTC. Encoded protein: CASSRPEGRTQYF.

Notes on this clonotype: Likely a read error: the CDR3 ends without its conserved phenylalanine or tryptophan. V usage is TRBV24-1 and J usage is TRBJ1-1; 8 positions agree with TRBD1. The germline V gene encodes CDR1 KGHDR and CDR2 SFDVKD. With 3 bases clipped from V and 8 bases from J, the junction kept 4 bases outside the gene matches. This CDR3 comprises 13 residues. CDR3 amino acids: CATSDHWTGEAFS. The DNA for the CDR3 is TGTGCCACCAGTGATCATTGGACAGGGGAAGCTTTCTCT.

This clonotype is labeled as medium-sized. The V call is TRBV5-1, the J call TRBJ2-3, with a tentative D call TRBD2 (6 bases). The V and J ends lost 2 bases and 2 bases respectively, with 12 bases between them. This CDR3 spans 15 amino acids. The germline gives CDR1 SGHRS, CDR2 YFSETQ. The CDR3 protein is CASSFPAGPTDTQYF. In DNA, the CDR3 is TGCGCCAGCAGCTTCCCTGCGGGGCCCACAGATACGCAGTATTTT.

This clonotype was observed many times. V is TRBV6-4 and J is TRBJ2-1; 11 nucleotides match TRBD2. Germline V gene sequence: CDR1 MRHNA, CDR2 SNTAGT. The CDR3 runs 15 residues. V shed 5 bases and J 7 bases; nucleotides not matched to a gene: 7. Written as DNA, the CDR3 is TGTGCCAGCAGTTGGGGGACTAGCGGCTATAATGAGCAGTTCTTC. This encodes CASSWGTSGYNEQFF.

This clonotype rates as medium-sized. The chain couples TRBV5-1 to TRBJ2-2; no firm D call. The germline gives CDR1 SGHRS, CDR2 YFSETQ. Trimming took 4 bases from V and 6 from J, leaving 10 bases between them. The CDR3 spans 13 residues. Written as DNA, the CDR3 is TGCGCCAGCAGCGCCTTCGGGCCCGGGGAGCTGTTTTTT. Encoded protein: CASSAFGPGELFF.

This chain connects TRBV20-1 to TRBJ2-1, with a possible D match to TRBD2 (7 bases). CDR3 length: 14 residues. The V end lost 2 bases, the J end lost 4 bases, and 12 bases lay between the germline ends. Germline CDR1 reads DFQATT; CDR2 reads SNEGSKA (reference sequence). The DNA for the CDR3 is TGCAGTGCTAGACGGGCGGGGGCATACAATGAGCAGTTCTTC. Residues: CSARRAGAYNEQFF.

Sample share makes this clonotype medium-sized. The chain carries TRBV6-2 or TRBV6-3 and TRBJ2-2; the D is unclear. This CDR3 is built from 13 residues. Germline V gene data show CDR1 as MNHEY and CDR2 as SVGEGT. V was cut by 2 bases and J by 4 bases, with 5 bases left in between. The CDR3 DNA reads TGTGCCAGCAGTTACAGGGCCACCGGGGAGCTGTTTTTT. Translated: CASSYRATGELFF.